One T cell receptor (beta chain) is described in this entry. Its antigen is not yet known. Base qualities are missing; no much larger clone stands one base away. This record comes from a study of CD8 T cells in Susac syndrome (dated by TCRdb to the late 2010s). Study-wide context: Whether CD8+ T cell activation and differentiation in Susac syndrome was antigen driven was tested using repertoire sequencing. The study compared CD8+ T cell repertoire clonality among 12 healthy donors, roughly 14 Susac syndrome patients and fewer than 19 multiple sclerosis patients. The paper's findings and limits, for the study overall: The number of individuals in the TCR sequencing and HLA analysis was recognized as being relatively small.

Peripheral blood CD8+ and CD4+ T cells from healthy donors, Susac syndrome patients and multiple sclerosis patients were profiled using high-throughput TCR beta sequencing. Healthy donors were age- and sex-matched controls. Bulk CD8+ and CD4+ T cells were purified by magnetic negative isolation, while CD8+ TEMRA cells were enriched using FACS. Blood was drawn into EDTA tubes, processed within 24 hours, and PBMCs were isolated by density gradient centrifugation. PBMCs intended for TCR sequencing were cryopreserved in liquid nitrogen and thawed later in a water bath at 37 degrees C. The sorted or isolated CD4+, CD8+ and CD8+ TEMRA cells had a purity of 90% or higher. The germline V end is reduced by 8 bases and the J end by 6 bases; junction bases left unmatched: 13. From its cysteine to its phenylalanine, the CDR3 spans 16 amino acids. CDR3 DNA only is kept here, 48 bases in frame from base 1. The germline V gene provides CDR1 ENHRY and CDR2 SYGVKD.

RNA was extracted using the RNeasy kit, and roughly 0.5 to 1 ug of the RNA was reverse transcribed with random hexamers. The immunoSEQ multiplex PCR assay, which covers 54 Vbeta and 13 Jbeta segments, was used to amplify TCR beta CDR3 regions. To correct PCR amplification bias, a synthetic template baseline was used for both primer optimization and computational correction. The original pipeline was this. Reads were annotated to V, D and J genes per IMGT and analyzed with immunoSEQ Analyzer, keeping only productive sequences. Clonality was computed as one minus Shannon entropy normalized by log2 of the number of productive unique sequences. For each patient and control, public and private clones were evaluated within the 100 most prevalent clones. Clones were defined as Susac-specific if absent from the healthy and MS cohorts, from 1052 published viral clones and from other ImmuneACCESS disease sequences. TCRdb cleaned the public reads at Q25 with fastp, built clones with MiXCR and kept in-frame beta chains. Duplicate CDR3 protein sequences are folded into a single record with the most common DNA and genes. What appears here as the V and J calls and clone size reflects TCRdb's work, not the paper's. This sample is represented by about 18,000 distinct CDR3 sequences; roughly 96% of them were singletons. Of the sample, around 0.21% is held by the ten largest clones.

The clonotype originates from a human donor in good health. This chain is built from TRBV10-3 and TRBJ2-1, with 10 bases in between that match TRBD2. Sequenced input: CD8+ T cells from PBMCs. The nucleotides are TGTGCCATCCAGAAGGGGGCTAGCGGGAGTTTCAATGAGCAGTTCTTC. Its translation reads: CAIQKGASGSFNEQFF.